This entry is about one T cell receptor (beta chain). Its specificity is unknown. PCR involved 60 Vbeta and 13 Jbeta primers. TCRdb keeps only in-frame clones here, not all; method: immunoSEQ multiplex PCR. The sample yields 140,000 to 150,000 clones, about four fifths seen once. Likely unrecorded immune exposures existed in these nominally healthy donors. This CDR3 contains 15 residues. The J segment lost 2 bases and the V segment lost 3 bases, leaving 4 bases of the junction unmatched. Germline values: CDR1 SGHNT, CDR2 YYREEE (reference sequence). This sample stems from a study of cytomegalovirus exposure and HLA in healthy donors. The study's findings and limits: In a later analysis, HLA-C alleles had the fewest associated TCRs, DRB1 alleles the most.

The chain recombines TRBV5-4 with TRBJ1-2; 10 bases are shared with TRBD1. The sequencing input was PBMCs. This receptor was obtained from a woman aged 18 to 35 in good health and CMV-seropositive. In DNA form, the CDR3 reads TGTGCCAGCAGCTGGAAGGGACAGGGGAACTATGGCTACACCTTC. It specifies CASSWKGQGNYGYTF.